Below, one T cell receptor (beta chain) is given with its context. What it recognizes is unknown. Germline values: CDR1 SGDLS, CDR2 YYNGEE. This CDR3 is 17 amino acids long. J gave up 4 bases and V 6 bases, and 12 bases lay outside the gene matches. This entry is derived from a study of metastatic and nonmetastatic thyroid tumors. Study background: The comparison covered peripheral blood and tumor or nodule tissue in malignant and benign thyroid patients. Findings and limits, study-wide: Reported TCR beta diversity, measured in blood and tumor, was significantly higher for malignant thyroid tumors than for benign nodules.

No treatment had been given to any patient before thyroid surgery. Original processing notes: Using the CDR3 differences seen across clinicopathological groups, the authors built a distant-metastasis classifier for papillary thyroid cancer, which was meant to discriminate distant-metastatic patients. TCRdb re-called clones from the PCR reads using MiXCR. Here the V and J calls rest on TCRdb's processing, not on the authors' analysis. The sample consists of about 89,000 clones, about 12% of them appearing once. This rearrangement joins TRBV9 to TRBJ2-2, with TRBD2 identical over 10 bases. Sequenced sample: tumor tissue. The receptor comes from a female donor with papillary thyroid cancer or a benign thyroid nodule (not recorded which). Some clones in this sample may be carry-over from other donors' samples. CDR3 nucleotide sequence: TGTGCCAGCATCCCCAGAGGAGCGGGAGGGAGCACCGGGGAGCTGTTTTTT. It encodes CASIPRGAGGSTGELFF.